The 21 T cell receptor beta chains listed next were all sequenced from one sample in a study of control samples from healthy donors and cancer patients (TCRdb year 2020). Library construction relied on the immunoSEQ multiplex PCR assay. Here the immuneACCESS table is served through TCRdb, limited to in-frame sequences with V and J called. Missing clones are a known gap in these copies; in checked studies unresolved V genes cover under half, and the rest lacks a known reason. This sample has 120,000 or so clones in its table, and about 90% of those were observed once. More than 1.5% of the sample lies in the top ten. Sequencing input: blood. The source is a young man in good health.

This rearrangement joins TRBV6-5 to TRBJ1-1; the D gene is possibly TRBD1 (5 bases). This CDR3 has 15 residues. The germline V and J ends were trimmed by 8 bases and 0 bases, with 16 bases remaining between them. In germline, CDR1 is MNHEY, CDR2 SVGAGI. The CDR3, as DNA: TGTGCCAGCCAGAGAGGGGAAGGAATGAACACTGAAGCTTTCTTT. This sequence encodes CASQRGEGMNTEAFF.

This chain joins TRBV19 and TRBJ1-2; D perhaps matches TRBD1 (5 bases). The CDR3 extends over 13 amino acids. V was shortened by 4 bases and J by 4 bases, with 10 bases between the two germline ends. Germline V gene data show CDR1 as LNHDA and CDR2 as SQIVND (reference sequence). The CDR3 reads CASSTTGLYGYTF. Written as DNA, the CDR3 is TGTGCCAGTAGTACTACAGGACTCTATGGCTACACCTTC.

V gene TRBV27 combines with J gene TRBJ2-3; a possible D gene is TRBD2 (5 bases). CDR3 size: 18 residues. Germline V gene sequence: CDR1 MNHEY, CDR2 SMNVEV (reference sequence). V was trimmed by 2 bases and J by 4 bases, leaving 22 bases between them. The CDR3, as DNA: TGTGCCAGCAGTTTAATCCTAGCCTTCAGCACCATAGCAGATACGCAGTATTTT. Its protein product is CASSLILAFSTIADTQYF.

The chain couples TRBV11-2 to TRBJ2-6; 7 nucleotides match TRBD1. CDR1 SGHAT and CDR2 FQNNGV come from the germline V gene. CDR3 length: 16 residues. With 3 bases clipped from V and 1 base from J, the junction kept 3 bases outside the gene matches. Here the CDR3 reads CASSFRRGSGANVLTF. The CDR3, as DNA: TGTGCCAGCAGCTTTCGCAGGGGGTCTGGGGCCAACGTCCTGACTTTC.

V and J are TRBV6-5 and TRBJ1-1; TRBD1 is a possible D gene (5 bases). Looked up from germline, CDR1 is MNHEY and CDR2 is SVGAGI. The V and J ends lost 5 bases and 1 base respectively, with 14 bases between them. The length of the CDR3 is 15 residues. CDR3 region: CASSPQVQSNTEAFF. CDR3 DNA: TGTGCCAGCAGTCCACAGGTACAGTCGAACACTGAAGCTTTCTTT.

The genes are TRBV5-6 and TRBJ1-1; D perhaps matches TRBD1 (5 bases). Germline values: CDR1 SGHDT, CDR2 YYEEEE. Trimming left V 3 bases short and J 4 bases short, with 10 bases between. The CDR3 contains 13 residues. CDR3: CASSSGGVTEAFF. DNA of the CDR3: TGTGCCAGCAGCTCCGGGGGGGTCACTGAAGCTTTCTTT.

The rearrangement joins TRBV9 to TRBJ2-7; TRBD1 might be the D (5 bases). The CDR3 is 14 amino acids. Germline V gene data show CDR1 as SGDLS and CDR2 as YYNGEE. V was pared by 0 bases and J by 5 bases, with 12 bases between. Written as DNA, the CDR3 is TGTGCCAGCAGCGTAGATGACAGTAATCACGAGCAGTACTTC. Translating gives CASSVDDSNHEQYF.

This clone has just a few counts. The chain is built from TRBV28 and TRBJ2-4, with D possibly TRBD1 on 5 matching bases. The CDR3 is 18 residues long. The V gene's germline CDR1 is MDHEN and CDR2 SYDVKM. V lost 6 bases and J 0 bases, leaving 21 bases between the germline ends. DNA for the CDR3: TGTGCCAGCAGGCCCCCTACCCAGACAGCCCTAGCCAAAAACATTCAGTACTTC. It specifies CASRPPTQTALAKNIQYF.

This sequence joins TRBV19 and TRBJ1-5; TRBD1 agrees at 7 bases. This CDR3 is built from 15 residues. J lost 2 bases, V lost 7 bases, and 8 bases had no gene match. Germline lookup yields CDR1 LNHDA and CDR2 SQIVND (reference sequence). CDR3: CASTSQGRGNQPQHF. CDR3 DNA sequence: TGTGCCAGTACCTCACAGGGGAGAGGCAATCAGCCCCAGCATTTT.

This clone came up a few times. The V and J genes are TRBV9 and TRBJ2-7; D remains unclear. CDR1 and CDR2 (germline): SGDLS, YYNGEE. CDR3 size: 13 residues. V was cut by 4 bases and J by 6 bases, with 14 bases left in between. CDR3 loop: CASSPTPSSEQYF. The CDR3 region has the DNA TGTGCCAGCAGCCCCACCCCTAGTAGCGAGCAGTACTTC.

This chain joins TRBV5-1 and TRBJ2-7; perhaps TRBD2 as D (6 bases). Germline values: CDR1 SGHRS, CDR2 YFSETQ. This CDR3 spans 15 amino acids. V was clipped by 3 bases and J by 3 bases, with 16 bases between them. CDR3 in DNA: TGCGCCAGCAGCTCTCCCGCTAGCGTCTACTACGAGCAGTACTTC. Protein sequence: CASSSPASVYYEQYF.

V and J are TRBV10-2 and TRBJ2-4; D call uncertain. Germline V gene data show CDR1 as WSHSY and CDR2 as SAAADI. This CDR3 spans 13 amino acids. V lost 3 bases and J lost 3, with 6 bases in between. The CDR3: CASSEPSKNIQYF. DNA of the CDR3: TGCGCCAGCAGTGAACCGAGCAAAAACATTCAGTACTTC.

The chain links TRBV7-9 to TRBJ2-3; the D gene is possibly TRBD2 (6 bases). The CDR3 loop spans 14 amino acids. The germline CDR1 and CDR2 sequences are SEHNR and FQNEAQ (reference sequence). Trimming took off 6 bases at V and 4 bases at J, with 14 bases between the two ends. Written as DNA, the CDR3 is TGTGCCAGCAGACAAACTAGCAGTGCAGATACGCAGTATTTT. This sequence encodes CASRQTSSADTQYF.

The CDR3 region has the DNA TGTGCCAGCAGCGCCACACAGGGGGCTCAAGCTTTCTTT. This gives the protein CASSATQGAQAFF. This chain links TRBV9 with TRBJ1-1; 9 bases match TRBD1. CDR3 length: 13 residues. J gave up 9 bases and V 3 bases, and 6 bases lay outside the gene matches. Germline-derived CDR1 and CDR2 are SGDLS and YYNGEE.

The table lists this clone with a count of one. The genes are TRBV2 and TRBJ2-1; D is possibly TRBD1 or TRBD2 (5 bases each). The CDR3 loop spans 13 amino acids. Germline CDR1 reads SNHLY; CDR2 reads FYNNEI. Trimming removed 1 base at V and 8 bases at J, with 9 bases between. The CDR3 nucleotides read TGTGCCAGCAGTGAAGGAAGAGGGGATGAGCAGTTCTTC. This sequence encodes CASSEGRGDEQFF. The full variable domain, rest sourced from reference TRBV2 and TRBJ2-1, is EPEVTQTPSHQVTQMGQEVILRCVPISNHLYFYWYRQILGQKVEFLVSFYNNEISEKSEIFDDQFSVERPDGSNFTLKIRSTKLEDSAMYFCASSEGRGDEQFFGPGTRLTVL.

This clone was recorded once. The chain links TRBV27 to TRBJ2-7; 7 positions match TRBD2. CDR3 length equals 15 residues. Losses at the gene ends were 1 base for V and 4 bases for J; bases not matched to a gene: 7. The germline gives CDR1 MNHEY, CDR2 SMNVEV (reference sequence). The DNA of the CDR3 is TGTGCCAGCAGTTTATGGGGTAGCGGGTGGTACGAGCAGTACTTC. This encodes CASSLWGSGWYEQYF.

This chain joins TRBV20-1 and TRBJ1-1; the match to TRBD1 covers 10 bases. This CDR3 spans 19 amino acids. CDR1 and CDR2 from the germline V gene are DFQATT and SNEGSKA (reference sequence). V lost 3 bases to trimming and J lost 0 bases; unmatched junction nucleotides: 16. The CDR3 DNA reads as TGCAGTGCTAGTGTCCGGGACAGGGGTACGCGGTGGATGAACACTGAAGCTTTCTTT. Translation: CSASVRDRGTRWMNTEAFF.

CDR3 in amino acids: CAWESGSDTQYF. CDR3 nucleotides: TGTGCCTGGGAGTCAGGGTCAGATACGCAGTATTTT. J is TRBJ2-3 and V is TRBV30; maybe TRBD1 (5 bases). V lost 5 bases and J 4 bases, leaving 10 bases between the germline ends. The CDR3 extends over 12 amino acids. Germline CDR1 GTSNPN, CDR2 SVGIG (reference sequence).

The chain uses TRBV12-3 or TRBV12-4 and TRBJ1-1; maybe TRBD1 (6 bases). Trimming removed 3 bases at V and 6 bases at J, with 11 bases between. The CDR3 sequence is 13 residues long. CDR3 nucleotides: TGTGCCAGCAGTTTTGAGCAGGGGCCTGAAGCTTTCTTT. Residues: CASSFEQGPEAFF.

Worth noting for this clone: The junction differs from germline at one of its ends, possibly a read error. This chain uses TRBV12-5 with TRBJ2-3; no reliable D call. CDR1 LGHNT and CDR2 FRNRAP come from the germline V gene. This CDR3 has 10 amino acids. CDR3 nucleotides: TGTGCTAGTGGCCCCCACCCTGATAATTTT. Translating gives CASGPHPDNF.

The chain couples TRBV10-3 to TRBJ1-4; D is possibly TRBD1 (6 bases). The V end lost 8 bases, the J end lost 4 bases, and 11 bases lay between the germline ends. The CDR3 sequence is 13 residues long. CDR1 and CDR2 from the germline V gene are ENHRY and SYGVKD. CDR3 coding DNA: TGTGCCATCGCCGACAGGAATAATGAAAAACTGTTTTTT. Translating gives CAIADRNNEKLFF.